One sample yielded the 26 T cell receptor beta chains listed below, sequenced in a study of neurological immune-mediated disorders. TCRdb fed the 5' RACE reads into MiXCR, producing one record per CDR3 protein. This sample has tens of thousands of distinct CDR3 sequences, with 2.5% to 3% found just once. The sample taken for sequencing was PBMCs. The receptors here all came from a woman in her 30s with multiple sclerosis.

This clonotype was detected ten times or more. The chain carries TRBV20-1 and TRBJ1-1; D is ambiguous. This CDR3 is built from 13 residues. V was clipped by 1 base and J by 2 bases, with 8 bases between them. Per germline, CDR1 DFQATT and CDR2 SNEGSKA (reference sequence). CDR3 loop: CSARGLPNTEAFF. CDR3 nucleotide sequence: TGCAGTGCTAGAGGCCTCCCCAACACTGAAGCTTTCTTT.

This clonotype was picked up a small number of times. The chain is built from TRBV7-2 and TRBJ2-1, with a weak D call TRBD2 (6 bases). V gave up 1 base and J gave up 4 bases, with 11 bases separating them. The length of the CDR3 is 15 residues. Looked up from germline, CDR1 is SGHTA and CDR2 is FQGNSA. The chain's CDR3 is CASSLGGRPYNEQFF. CDR3 in DNA: TGTGCCAGCAGCTTAGGGGGGAGGCCTTACAATGAGCAGTTCTTC.

This clonotype was seen many times. V usage is TRBV5-1 and J usage is TRBJ1-1; unclear D gene. The CDR3 has 13 amino acids. The germline V gene has CDR1 SGHRS and CDR2 YFSETQ. V lost 4 bases and J 1 base, leaving 8 bases between the germline ends. This CDR3 reads CASSRPGNTEAFF. The CDR3, as DNA: TGCGCCAGCAGCCGCCCGGGGAACACTGAAGCTTTCTTT. The full variable domain, with the rest looked up from reference TRBV5-1 and TRBJ1-1, is KAGVTQTPRYLIKTRGQQVTLSCSPISGHRSVSWYQQTPGQGLQFLFEYFSETQRNKGNFPGRFSGRQFSNSRSEMNVSTLELGDSALYLCASSRPGNTEAFFGQGTRLTVV.

In its sample, this clonotype was seen many times. The chain employs TRBV29-1 and TRBJ1-1; 10 bases map to TRBD1. CDR3 length: 12 amino acids. V was pared by 6 bases and J by 9 bases, with 7 bases of the junction left unmatched. Germline V lookup: CDR1 SQVTM, CDR2 ANQGSEA. CDR3 sequence (DNA): TGCAGCGTGATAGGGACAGGGGTTAAAGCTTTCTTT. Protein sequence: CSVIGTGVKAFF.

In this sample, this clonotype turned up many times. V usage is TRBV7-9 and J usage is TRBJ2-7; 9 nucleotides agree with TRBD2. Germline V lookup: CDR1 SEHNR, CDR2 FQNEAQ (reference sequence). The CDR3 has 16 amino acids. The V segment lost 5 bases and the J segment 4 bases; nucleotides outside the gene matches: 12. The CDR3 spells CASSTRIAGDGYEQYF. The DNA of the CDR3 is TGTGCCAGCAGCACGCGTATAGCGGGAGACGGGTACGAGCAGTACTTC.

This clonotype was counted many times. The V and J genes are TRBV7-9 and TRBJ1-1, with 9 bases fitting TRBD1. The V and J ends lost 6 bases and 3 bases, in that order; junction bases with no gene match: 8. This CDR3 comprises 15 residues. Germline CDR1 reads SEHNR; CDR2 reads FQNEAQ (reference sequence). Here the CDR3 DNA reads TGTGCCAGCAGTCTTATACAGGGGGCTTACACTGAAGCTTTCTTT. This sequence encodes CASSLIQGAYTEAFF.

This clonotype was detected ten times or more. The chain combines TRBV12-3 or TRBV12-4 with TRBJ2-2; D remains unclear. V gave up 6 bases and J gave up 6 bases, with 8 bases separating them. CDR3 length equals 12 residues. CDR3 nucleotides: TGTGCCAGCAGACTCGACCCCGGGGAGCTGTTTTTT. Translating it yields CASRLDPGELFF.

There are many counts of this clonotype. The chain links TRBV5-1 to TRBJ1-1; D is possibly TRBD1 (5 bases). Germline V gives CDR1 SGHRS, CDR2 YFSETQ. This CDR3 has 14 residues. Trimming took 5 bases from V and 1 from J, leaving 12 bases between them. CDR3 bases: TGCGCCAGCAGTCCCGGGACCTCGAACACTGAAGCTTTCTTT. Residues: CASSPGTSNTEAFF.

V usage is TRBV11-2 and J usage is TRBJ1-2; D gene unclear. This CDR3 has 17 amino acids. Trimming cost V 0 bases and J 0 bases, with 14 bases left between them. CDR1 is SGHAT, CDR2 FQNNGV, per germline. As DNA, the CDR3 is TGTGCCAGCAGCTTAGATGGAAGGGCACCTGCTAACTATGGCTACACCTTC. Encoded protein: CASSLDGRAPANYGYTF.

This clonotype was seen many times. The V gene is TRBV6-6, the J gene TRBJ1-5; D is uncertain. Germline CDR1 and CDR2: MNHNY and SVGAGI (reference sequence). The CDR3 sequence is 15 residues long. V lost 6 bases, J lost 2 bases, and 14 bases lay in between. The chain's CDR3 is CASRGGGVGNQPQHF. The CDR3 bases are TGTGCCAGCAGGGGAGGCGGGGTGGGCAATCAGCCCCAGCATTTT.

In this sample, this clonotype turned up many times. V usage is TRBV12-3 or TRBV12-4 and J usage is TRBJ2-1, with D unresolved. Trimming removed 5 bases at V and 0 bases at J, with 11 bases between. This CDR3 spans 15 amino acids. CDR3 sequence reads: CASSHDFSSYNEQFF. The CDR3, as DNA: TGTGCCAGCAGTCACGACTTCAGCTCCTACAATGAGCAGTTCTTC.

This clonotype was counted ten times or more. This chain links TRBV20-1 with TRBJ2-1; D is undetermined. This CDR3 contains 15 residues. V was pared by 4 bases and J by 4 bases, with 17 bases between. Germline CDR1 DFQATT, CDR2 SNEGSKA (reference sequence). The CDR3 sequence: CSAKRKVGGYNEQFF. The CDR3 nucleotides read TGCAGTGCTAAACGGAAGGTGGGTGGTTACAATGAGCAGTTCTTC.

This clonotype has a count of ten or more. The CDR3: CASSPRQGKTGTSGIYEQFF. For the CDR3, the DNA is TGTGCCAGCAGTCCTAGACAGGGGAAAACCGGGACTAGCGGGATCTATGAGCAGTTCTTC. The rearrangement uses TRBV7-9 and TRBJ2-1, with TRBD2 matching 13 bases. Germline V gives CDR1 SEHNR, CDR2 FQNEAQ (reference sequence). This CDR3 is 20 amino acids long. After removal of 6 bases from V and 8 bases from J, the junction contained 22 bases not matched to a gene.

Many counts were recorded for this clonotype. The chain carries TRBV6-2 or TRBV6-3 and TRBJ2-7; 7 bases are shared with TRBD1. V lost 6 bases and J lost 7; bases outside the gene matches: 9. The CDR3 has 13 residues. Germline V gene sequence: CDR1 MNHEY, CDR2 SVGEGT. CDR3 bases: TGTGCCAGCAGGAGACAGGGTTTTGGAGAGCAGTACTTC. Its protein product is CASRRQGFGEQYF.

This clonotype showed up many times. V is TRBV29-1 and J is TRBJ1-2; 9 nucleotides line up with TRBD1. J was trimmed by 6 bases and V by 7 bases; bases with no gene match: 9. CDR3 size: 13 residues. The germline CDR1 and CDR2 sequences are SQVTM and ANQGSEA. CDR3 residues: CSAVDRGVDGYTF. The CDR3 region has the DNA TGCAGCGCCGTGGACAGGGGAGTTGATGGCTACACCTTC.

The sample holds many counts of this clonotype. The gene calls are TRBV7-8 and TRBJ2-1; 12 bases fit TRBD2. Germline loops: CDR1 SGHVS, CDR2 FQNEAQ. With V trimmed by 0 bases and J by 4 bases, 4 bases remained unmatched. There are 17 residues in the CDR3. The CDR3 sequence is CASSLALAGGIYNEQFF. In DNA form, the CDR3 reads TGTGCCAGCAGCTTAGCGCTAGCGGGAGGGATTTACAATGAGCAGTTCTTC.

The chain couples TRBV20-1 to TRBJ2-5, with D perhaps TRBD2 (5 bases). Germline-derived CDR1 and CDR2 are DFQATT and SNEGSKA (reference sequence). The CDR3 spans 13 residues. V was pared by 5 bases and J by 4 bases, with 14 bases between. The CDR3 sequence: CSALGLSAETQYF. The CDR3 nucleotides are TGCAGTGCTCTTGGACTTAGCGCAGAGACCCAGTACTTC.

In this sample, this clonotype turned up many times. This sequence joins TRBV5-1 and TRBJ2-7; 11 bases fit TRBD1. The CDR3 spans 14 residues. Germline assignment: CDR1 SGHRS and CDR2 YFSETQ. The V and J ends lost 0 bases and 6 bases, in that order; junction bases with no gene match: 2. The CDR3 region has the DNA TGCGCCAGCAGCTTGGCCGGGACAGGGGGCGAGCAGTACTTC. Protein sequence: CASSLAGTGGEQYF. The full variable domain, completed using reference TRBV5-1 and TRBJ2-7, is KAGVTQTPRYLIKTRGQQVTLSCSPISGHRSVSWYQQTPGQGLQFLFEYFSETQRNKGNFPGRFSGRQFSNSRSEMNVSTLELGDSALYLCASSLAGTGGEQYFGPGTRLTVT.

This clonotype was seen at least ten times. Sequence at one end of the junction differs from germline and may be a read error. The chain joins TRBV7-2 to TRBJ1-1, with a weak D call TRBD1 (5 bases). The CDR3 loop spans 15 amino acids. In germline, CDR1 is SGHTA, CDR2 FQGNSA. The CDR3 here is CASSLAQGRKTEAFF. The CDR3 nucleotides are TGTGCCAGCAGCCTAGCGCAGGGTAGGAAGACTGAAGCTTTCTTT.

This clonotype was detected many times. The rearrangement uses TRBV27 and TRBJ2-2, with D unresolved. V lost 3 bases and J 2 bases, leaving 10 bases between the germline ends. This CDR3 is built from 15 residues. Germline assignment: CDR1 MNHEY and CDR2 SMNVEV (reference sequence). The CDR3 sequence: CASSLSETNTGELFF. In DNA form, the CDR3 reads TGTGCCAGCAGTTTGTCTGAGACAAACACCGGGGAGCTGTTTTTT.

This clonotype was counted many times. The chain is built from TRBV7-9 and TRBJ1-4, with D possibly being TRBD1 (6 bases). Trimming shortened V by 1 base and J by 8 bases, and 11 bases separated the two germline ends. There are 14 residues in the CDR3. Germline V CDR1 and CDR2: SEHNR, FQNEAQ (reference sequence). The DNA of the CDR3 is TGTGCCAGCAGCTTAGGGGGGCCACGGGAAAAACTGTTTTTT. This sequence encodes CASSLGGPREKLFF.

This clonotype was detected many times. The V and J genes are TRBV20-1 and TRBJ2-1; perhaps TRBD2 as D (6 bases). CDR1 and CDR2 (germline): DFQATT, SNEGSKA (reference sequence). CDR3 length equals 15 residues. V was pared by 6 bases and J by 3 bases, with 18 bases between. CDR3 in amino acids: CSASILWDFYNEQFF. The CDR3 bases are TGCAGTGCCTCAATCTTGTGGGACTTCTACAATGAGCAGTTCTTC.

This clonotype was picked up a small number of times. J is TRBJ1-1 and V is TRBV19; D is undetermined. Germline CDR1 and CDR2: LNHDA and SQIVND (reference sequence). The CDR3 covers 12 residues. V was pared by 10 bases and J by 2 bases, with 11 bases between. CDR3 coding DNA: TGTGCCACCCAGGTAGGAAACACTGAAGCTTTCTTT. Translated, it gives CATQVGNTEAFF.

This clonotype was detected many times. This chain joins TRBV4-3 and TRBJ2-3, with 8 bases aligning to TRBD2. V dropped 0 bases and J dropped 1; count of bases not matched to a gene: 6. From germline, CDR1 is LGHNA and CDR2 YSLEER. CDR3 length: 17 residues. CDR3 amino acids: CASSQDERERGTDTQYF. For the CDR3, the DNA is TGCGCCAGCAGCCAAGATGAGCGGGAGAGGGGCACAGATACGCAGTATTTT.

In its sample, this clonotype was seen a few times. The genes are TRBV20-1 and TRBJ2-1; D could derive from TRBD1 or TRBD2 (5 bases each). V lost 3 bases, J lost 1 base, and 16 bases lay in between. The germline CDR1 and CDR2 sequences are DFQATT and SNEGSKA (reference sequence). The CDR3 extends over 16 amino acids. The CDR3 DNA sequence: TGCAGTGCTAGTCTAGGGGCCCGGAGGTCCTACAATGAGCAGTTCTTC. Its translation: CSASLGARRSYNEQFF.

This clonotype was found many times. V is TRBV6-6 and J is TRBJ1-4; unclear D gene. The V end was cut by 8 bases, the J end by 4 bases, with 11 bases between. Germline-derived CDR1 and CDR2 are MNHNY and SVGAGI (reference sequence). The CDR3 runs 13 residues. CDR3 sequence: CASRKARNEKLFF. The CDR3 DNA is TGTGCCAGCCGGAAGGCCCGTAATGAAAAACTGTTTTTT.